What follows are 3 T cell receptor beta chains derived from one specimen sequenced in a study of blood T cell repertoires in COVID-19. The protocol was immunoSEQ multiplex PCR, while the TCRdb copy is restricted to in-frame clones and leaves out a portion. The sample has under 250,000 clones, approximately 85% seen once. Specimen: PBMCs or T cells enriched from blood (not recorded which). The receptors stem from a woman in her 50s with acute COVID-19.

The V gene is TRBV11-2, the J gene TRBJ1-6; 7 bases are shared with TRBD1. V shed 8 bases and J 12 bases; nucleotides not matched to a gene: 10. Germline lookup yields CDR1 SGHAT and CDR2 FQNNGV. The CDR3 is made up of 13 amino acids. Written as DNA, the CDR3 is TGTGCCAGCCGCGGACAGGTCGAATTACCCCTCCACTTT. It yields the protein CASRGQVELPLHF.

The chain joins TRBV19 to TRBJ2-7; 7 bases align to TRBD1. There are 15 residues in the CDR3. Germline values: CDR1 LNHDA, CDR2 SQIVND (reference sequence). V shed 4 bases, J shed 0 bases, and the junction held 6 bases outside the gene matches. The CDR3, as DNA: TGTGCCAGTAGTAGACTAAGGGACAGCTCCTACGAGCAGTACTTC. This codes for CASSRLRDSSYEQYF. The variable domain in full, completed from reference TRBV19 and TRBJ2-7, reads DGGITQSPKYLFRKEGQNVTLSCEQNLNHDAMYWYRQDPGQGLRLIYYSQIVNDFQKGDIAEGYSVSREKKESFPLTVTSAQKNPTAFYLCASSRLRDSSYEQYFGPGTRLTVT.

The chain carries TRBV7-8 and TRBJ1-1, with no clear D. Trimming cost V 1 base and J 8 bases, with 11 bases left between them. The CDR3 contains 13 residues. Germline-derived CDR1 and CDR2 are SGHVS and FQNEAQ. CDR3 residues: CASSLVQQEEAFF. CDR3 DNA sequence: TGTGCCAGCAGCTTAGTTCAGCAGGAAGAAGCTTTCTTT. Supplemented by reference TRBV7-8 and TRBJ1-1, the full variable domain reads GAGVSQSPRYKVAKRGQDVALRCDPISGHVSLFWYQQALGQGPEFLTYFQNEAQLDKSGLPSDRFFAERPEGSVSTLKIQRTQQEDSAVYLCASSLVQQEEAFFGQGTRLTVV.